The entry below gives a single TCR beta chain sequence along with its context. As yet, its antigen is unknown. The data originate from a study of T-cell memory formation after mild COVID-19. The study's findings and limits: Some SARS-CoV-2-responding clones were already detected in memory before infection. CD4/CD8 balance characterized clones contracting day 15 to 85, and CD4+ skew characterized later expanders.

The authors produced TCR alpha and TCR beta cDNA libraries with sample barcodes and UMIs by 5'RACE using constant-segment primers. TCRdb called the 5' RACE reads again in MiXCR, with one record for every CDR3 protein. The table includes 150,000 to 200,000 distinct CDR3 sequences, about a fifth detected once. This CDR3 is built from 16 residues. CDR1 is MGHRA and CDR2 is YSYEKL in the germline V gene. The V segment lost 0 bases and the J segment 4 bases; nucleotides outside the gene matches: 8. Sequenced material: PBMCs or a T cell subset sorted from them (not recorded which). This TCR derives from an adult woman who had mild COVID-19 (a few samples of this study predate the infection). Cell type and time point are not known. The chain links TRBV4-1 to TRBJ2-7; 8 nucleotides align to TRBD1. The CDR3 nucleotides are TGCGCCAGCAGCCAAGATGTGGACAGGGTAGTTTACGAGCAGTACTTC. Residues: CASSQDVDRVVYEQYF.